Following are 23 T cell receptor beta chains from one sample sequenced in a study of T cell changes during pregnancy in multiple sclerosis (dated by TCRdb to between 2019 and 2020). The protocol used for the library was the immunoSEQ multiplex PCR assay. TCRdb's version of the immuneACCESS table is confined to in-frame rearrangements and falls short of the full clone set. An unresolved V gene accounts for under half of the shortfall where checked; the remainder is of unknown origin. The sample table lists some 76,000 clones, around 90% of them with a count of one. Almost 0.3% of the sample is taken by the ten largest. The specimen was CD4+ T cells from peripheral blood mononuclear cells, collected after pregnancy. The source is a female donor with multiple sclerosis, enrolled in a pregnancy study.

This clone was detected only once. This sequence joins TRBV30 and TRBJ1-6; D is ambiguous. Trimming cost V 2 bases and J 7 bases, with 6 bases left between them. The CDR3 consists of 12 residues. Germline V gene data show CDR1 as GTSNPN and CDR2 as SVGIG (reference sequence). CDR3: CAWSPLNSPLHF. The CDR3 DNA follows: TGTGCCTGGAGTCCACTCAATTCACCCCTCCACTTT. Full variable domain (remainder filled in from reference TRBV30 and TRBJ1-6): SQTIHQWPATLVQPVGSPLSLECTVEGTSNPNLYWYRQAAGRGLQLLFYSVGIGQISSEVPQNLSASRPQDRQFILSSKKLLLSDSGFYLCAWSPLNSPLHFGNGTRLTVT.

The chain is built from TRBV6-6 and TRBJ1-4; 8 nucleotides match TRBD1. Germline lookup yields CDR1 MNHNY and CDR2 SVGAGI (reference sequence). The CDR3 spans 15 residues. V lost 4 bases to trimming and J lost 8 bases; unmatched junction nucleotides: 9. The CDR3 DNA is TGTGCCAGCAGTTCCTTGACAGGGGTTAACGAAAAACTGTTTTTT. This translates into CASSSLTGVNEKLFF.

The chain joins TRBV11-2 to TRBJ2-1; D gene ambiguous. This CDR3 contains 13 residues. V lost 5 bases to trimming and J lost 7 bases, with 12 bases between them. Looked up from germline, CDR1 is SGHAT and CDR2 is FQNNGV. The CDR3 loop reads CASSQPPRNEQFF. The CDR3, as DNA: TGTGCCAGCAGCCAACCGCCTCGGAATGAGCAGTTCTTC.

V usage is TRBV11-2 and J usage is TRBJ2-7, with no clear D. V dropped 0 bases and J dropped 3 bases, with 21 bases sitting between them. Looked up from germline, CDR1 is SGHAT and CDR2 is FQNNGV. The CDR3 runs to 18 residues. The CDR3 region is CASSLDLLVFGGYYEQYF. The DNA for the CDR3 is TGTGCCAGCAGCTTAGATCTTTTGGTGTTTGGCGGTTACTACGAGCAGTACTTC.

The CDR3 loop is CASSYGQGGSYEQYF. For the CDR3, the DNA is TGTGCCAGCAGTTACGGACAGGGTGGCTCCTACGAGCAGTACTTC. The chain has TRBV6-5 and TRBJ2-7, with 8 bases fitting TRBD1. Per the germline V gene, CDR1 is MNHEY and CDR2 is SVGAGI. The CDR3 covers 15 residues. With V trimmed by 2 bases and J by 0 bases, 3 bases remained unmatched.

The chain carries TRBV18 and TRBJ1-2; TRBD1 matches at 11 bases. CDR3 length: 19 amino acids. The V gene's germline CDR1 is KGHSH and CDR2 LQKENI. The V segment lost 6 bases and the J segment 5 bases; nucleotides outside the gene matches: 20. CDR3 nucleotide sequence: TGTGCCAGCTCCCACATCCGCCGGGACAGGGGGGACTTTGGTTATGGCTACACCTTC. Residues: CASSHIRRDRGDFGYGYTF.

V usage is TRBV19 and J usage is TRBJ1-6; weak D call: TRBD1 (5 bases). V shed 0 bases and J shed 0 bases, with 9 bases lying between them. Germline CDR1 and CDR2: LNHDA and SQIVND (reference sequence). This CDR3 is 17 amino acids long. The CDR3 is CASSIDHRSSYNSPLHF. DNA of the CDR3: TGTGCCAGTAGTATAGACCACAGGAGCTCCTATAATTCACCCCTCCACTTT. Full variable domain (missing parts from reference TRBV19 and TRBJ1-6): DGGITQSPKYLFRKEGQNVTLSCEQNLNHDAMYWYRQDPGQGLRLIYYSQIVNDFQKGDIAEGYSVSREKKESFPLTVTSAQKNPTAFYLCASSIDHRSSYNSPLHFGNGTRLTVT.

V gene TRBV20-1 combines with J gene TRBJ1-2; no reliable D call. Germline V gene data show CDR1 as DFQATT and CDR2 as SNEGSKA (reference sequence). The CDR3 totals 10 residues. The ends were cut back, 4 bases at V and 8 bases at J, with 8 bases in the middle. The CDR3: CSAITVGYTF. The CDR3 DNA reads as TGCAGTGCTATAACGGTGGGCTACACCTTC.

In DNA, the CDR3 is TGTGCCAGCAGCTCGACGGGGGGGGTCTGGAACACTGAAGCTTTCTTT. Its translation is CASSSTGGVWNTEAFF. The chain couples TRBV11-1 to TRBJ1-1; a weak D match, TRBD1 (5 bases). This CDR3 is 16 amino acids long. CDR1 and CDR2 from the germline V gene are SGHAT and FQDESV (reference sequence). V was pared by 4 bases and J by 1 base, with 16 bases between.

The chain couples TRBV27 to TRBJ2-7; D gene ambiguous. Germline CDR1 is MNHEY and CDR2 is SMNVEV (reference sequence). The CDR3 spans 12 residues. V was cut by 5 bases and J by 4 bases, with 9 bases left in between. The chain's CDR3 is CASSLTGYEQYF. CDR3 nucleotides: TGTGCCAGCAGTCTGACGGGTTACGAGCAGTACTTC.

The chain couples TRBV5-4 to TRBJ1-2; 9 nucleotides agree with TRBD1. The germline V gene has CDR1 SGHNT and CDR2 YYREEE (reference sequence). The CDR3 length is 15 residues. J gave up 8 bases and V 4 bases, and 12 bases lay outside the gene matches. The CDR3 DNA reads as TGTGCCAGCAGCATACCCGGGACAGGGACTAACGGCTACACCTTC. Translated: CASSIPGTGTNGYTF.

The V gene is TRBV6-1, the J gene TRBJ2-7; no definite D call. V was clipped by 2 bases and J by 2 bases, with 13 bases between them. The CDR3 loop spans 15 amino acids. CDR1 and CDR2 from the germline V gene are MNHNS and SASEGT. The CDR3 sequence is CASSEPVGRTYEQYF. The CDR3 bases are TGTGCCAGCAGTGAACCGGTGGGCAGGACCTACGAGCAGTACTTC.

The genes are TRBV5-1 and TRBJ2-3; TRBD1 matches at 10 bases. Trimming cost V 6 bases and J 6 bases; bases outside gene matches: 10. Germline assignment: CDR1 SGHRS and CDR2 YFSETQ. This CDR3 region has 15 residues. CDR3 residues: CASKAGQGRSDTQYF. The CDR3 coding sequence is TGCGCCAGCAAGGCGGGACAGGGGAGGTCGGATACGCAGTATTTT.

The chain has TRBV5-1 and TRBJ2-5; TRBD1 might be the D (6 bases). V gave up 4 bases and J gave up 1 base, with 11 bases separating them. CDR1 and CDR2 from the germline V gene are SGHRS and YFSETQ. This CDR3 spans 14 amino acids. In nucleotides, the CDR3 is TGCGCCAGCAGCCTACAGGGTGCCCAAGAGACCCAGTACTTC. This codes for CASSLQGAQETQYF.

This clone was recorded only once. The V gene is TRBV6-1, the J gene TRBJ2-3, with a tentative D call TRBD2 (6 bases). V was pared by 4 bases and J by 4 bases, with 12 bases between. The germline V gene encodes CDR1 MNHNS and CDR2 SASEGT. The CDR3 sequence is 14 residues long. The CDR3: CASSGLVLADTQYF. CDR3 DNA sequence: TGTGCCAGCAGTGGACTAGTGTTGGCAGATACGCAGTATTTT.

The CDR3 coding sequence is TGTGCCAGCAGCTTACGGGGAGGGAATTCACCCCTCCACTTT. This codes for CASSLRGGNSPLHF. J is TRBJ1-6 and V is TRBV7-2; D gene unclear. Germline assignment: CDR1 SGHTA and CDR2 FQGNSA. The length of the CDR3 is 14 residues. The ends were cut back, 2 bases at V and 7 bases at J, with 9 bases in the middle.

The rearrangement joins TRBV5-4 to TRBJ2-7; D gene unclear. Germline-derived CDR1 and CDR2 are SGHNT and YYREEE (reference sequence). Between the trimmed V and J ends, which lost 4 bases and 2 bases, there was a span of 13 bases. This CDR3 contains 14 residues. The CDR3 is CASSRTVATYEQYF. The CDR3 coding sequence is TGTGCCAGCAGCCGTACGGTCGCGACCTACGAGCAGTACTTC.

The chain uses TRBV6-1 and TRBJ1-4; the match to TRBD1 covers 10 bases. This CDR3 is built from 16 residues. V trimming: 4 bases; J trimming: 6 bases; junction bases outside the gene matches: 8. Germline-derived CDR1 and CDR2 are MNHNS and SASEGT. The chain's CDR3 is CASSAGDRGVDEKLFF. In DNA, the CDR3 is TGTGCCAGCAGTGCCGGGGACAGGGGAGTTGATGAAAAACTGTTTTTT.

CDR3: CASSPDRERLVNEQFF. The CDR3 DNA is TGTGCCAGTAGTCCAGACAGGGAGAGGTTGGTCAATGAGCAGTTCTTC. The rearrangement links TRBV19 to TRBJ2-1; 7 bases are a match to TRBD1. Looked up from germline, CDR1 is LNHDA and CDR2 is SQIVND (reference sequence). The CDR3 is 16 residues long. The junction had 13 bases not matched to a gene; V was cut back by 5 bases and J by 6 bases.

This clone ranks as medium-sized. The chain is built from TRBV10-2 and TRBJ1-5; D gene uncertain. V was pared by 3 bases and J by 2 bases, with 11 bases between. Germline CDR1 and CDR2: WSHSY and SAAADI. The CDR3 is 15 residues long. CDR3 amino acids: CASSDGVKGNQPQHF. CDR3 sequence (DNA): TGCGCCAGCAGTGACGGGGTGAAGGGCAATCAGCCCCAGCATTTT.

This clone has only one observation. CDR3 DNA sequence: TGCGCCAGCAGCAGCCGGGACAGGGGCGCGGCACCCCTCCACTTT. Protein sequence: CASSSRDRGAAPLHF. The V and J genes are TRBV5-1 and TRBJ1-6; TRBD1 aligns across 10 bases. Losses at the gene ends were 4 bases for V and 11 bases for J; bases not matched to a gene: 9. Germline lookup yields CDR1 SGHRS and CDR2 YFSETQ. This CDR3 is built from 15 residues.

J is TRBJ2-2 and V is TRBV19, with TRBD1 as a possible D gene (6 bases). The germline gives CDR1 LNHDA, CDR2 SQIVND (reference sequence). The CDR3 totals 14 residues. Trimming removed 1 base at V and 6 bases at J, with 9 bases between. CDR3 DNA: TGTGCCAGTAGTATAGGCAACAGGGCCGGGGAGCTGTTTTTT. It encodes CASSIGNRAGELFF.

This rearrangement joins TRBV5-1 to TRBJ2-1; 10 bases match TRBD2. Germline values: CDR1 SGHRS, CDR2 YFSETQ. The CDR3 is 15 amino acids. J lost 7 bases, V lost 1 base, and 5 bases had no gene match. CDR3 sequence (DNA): TGCGCCAGCAGCTTGAGGGTGACTAGCGGGAATGAGCAGTTCTTC. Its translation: CASSLRVTSGNEQFF.